This T cell receptor (beta chain) was sequenced for a study of T cells in Graves' hyperthyroidism and ophthalmopathy. Study outcomes and limitations: Most clonotypes expanded in the thyroid (above 0.001) were also present in blood. Through a model of 13 V-J features, ophthalmopathy was separated from stable hyperthyroidism.

RNA transcripts yielded amplified TCR beta CDR3 regions. The study used the HTBI primer set for a first-round RT-PCR of the TCR CDR3. In TCRdb, the multiplex PCR reads were re-called with MiXCR into one record per CDR3 protein. The table shows hundreds of thousands of distinct CDR3 sequences, with approximately 14% occurring only once. The J segment lost 1 base and the V segment lost 4 bases, leaving 10 bases of the junction unmatched. The germline V gene has CDR1 SGHDT and CDR2 YYEEEE. This CDR3 is built from 17 residues. Subjects with ophthalmopathy showed a Clinical Activity Score no lower than 3, a NOSPECS grade no lower than 4, and a duration shorter than 3 months. This clonotype came up a few times. Its target is unknown.

The sequenced sample consisted of blood. The source of this sequence is a man aged 18 to 29 with Graves' ophthalmopathy. This chain joins TRBV5-6 and TRBJ2-2, with 7 bases that match TRBD1. The CDR3 loop reads CASSHTKQGWNTGELFF. In DNA form, the CDR3 reads TGTGCCAGCAGCCATACCAAACAGGGGTGGAACACCGGGGAGCTGTTTTTT.